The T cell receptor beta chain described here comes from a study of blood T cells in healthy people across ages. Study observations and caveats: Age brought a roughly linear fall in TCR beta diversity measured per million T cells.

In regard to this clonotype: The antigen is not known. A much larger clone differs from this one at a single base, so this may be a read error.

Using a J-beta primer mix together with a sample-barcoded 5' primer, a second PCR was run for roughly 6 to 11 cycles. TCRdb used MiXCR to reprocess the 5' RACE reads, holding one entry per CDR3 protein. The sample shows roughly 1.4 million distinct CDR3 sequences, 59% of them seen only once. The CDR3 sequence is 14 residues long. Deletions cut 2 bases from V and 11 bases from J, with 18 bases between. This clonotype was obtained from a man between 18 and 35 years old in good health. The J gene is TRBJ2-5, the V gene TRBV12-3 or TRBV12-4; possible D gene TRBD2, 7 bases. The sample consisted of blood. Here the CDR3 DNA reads TGTGCCAGCAGTTTAATCGGGGGGCGCAGAGAGCAGTACTTC. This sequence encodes CASSLIGGRREQYF.